This section outlines one T cell receptor (beta chain) sequence together with its context. This clonotype was observed many times. This clone's antigen is unknown. No base quality information exists; no much larger clone differs at one position. The sample originates from a study of response to subunit inactivated influenza vaccine (dated by TCRdb to 2016 to 2019). Describing the broader study: Deep quantitative T cell receptor repertoire profiling was used in the study to track responses to a trivalent subunit inactivated influenza vaccine.

What the work shows at the level of the full study, not this receptor alone: According to the authors, only a limited number of new T cells may be recruited by each seasonal influenza vaccination.

There are 16 amino acids in the CDR3, from cysteine to phenylalanine inclusive. Only the CDR3 portion is preserved as DNA: 48 bases, with reading frame beginning at the first base. Here V drops 3 bases and J drops 4 bases, and the junction holds 2 bases not matched to any gene. CDR1 and CDR2, per the germline V gene, are KGHDR and SFDVKD. The library came from RT-PCR. TCRdb lists the instrument as Illumina HiSeq 2500. TCRdb handled the public reads itself, with Q25 trimming in fastp and clone calling in MiXCR, and kept productive beta chains. Here each entry gathers all rows of one CDR3 protein and keeps the most common genes and DNA. Present in this sample are 610,000 or so distinct CDR3 sequences, 14% of which were seen just once. Clones ranked in the top ten supply 8.5% to 14% of the sample.

The chain employs TRBV24-1 and TRBJ2-2; 12 bases in between match TRBD2. The sequence came from a man aged 50-59 years who received an inactivated influenza vaccine. Donor details come from another sample of the same person, matched by shared clones. Sequenced material: PBMCs from blood, taken 12 days after vaccination. The DNA is TGTGCCACCAGTGATATGACTAGCGGGAGCACCGGGGAGCTGTTTTTT. It is translated as CATSDMTSGSTGELFF.